These T cell receptor beta chains were read from a single sample in a study of control samples from healthy donors and cancer patients. Generated by immunoSEQ multiplex PCR, the TCRdb table keeps only in-frame clones and is missing some. Found here are tens of thousands of clones, approximately 90% of them singletons; the top ten hold approximately 5.1%. Source material: PBMCs. These receptors all come from a man in his 60s with colorectal cancer. The CDR3 runs from the conserved cysteine through the conserved F or W. Each record gives: J gene, D gene, V gene, clone size, CDR3 DNA, CDR3 protein. The D gene is left open where the match is weak. Not every row has a clone size; where given, it reads once, few, many or a size class.

>TRBJ1-6|TRBD1|TRBV18|.
TGTGCCAGCTCACCAGGGACAGGAGATAATTCACCCCTCCACTTT
CASSPGTGDNSPLHF
>TRBJ1-1|.|TRBV5-5|.
TGTGCCAGCAGCTTGGGCCTAACGAACACTGAAGCTTTCTTT
CASSLGLTNTEAFF
>TRBJ2-7|.|TRBV18|.
TGTGCCAGCTCGCCAGGAGGCAGCTTTACCGAGCAGTACTTC
CASSPGGSFTEQYF
>TRBJ2-7|TRBD1|TRBV14|few
TGTGCCAGCAGCCAAGTGTCAGGGGGAAGGTACGAGCAGTACTTC
CASSQVSGGRYEQYF
>TRBJ2-5|.|TRBV2|.
TGTGCCAATTTAGAGAGGCGGGGAAGAGAGACCCAGTACTTC
CANLERRGRETQYF
>TRBJ2-5|.|TRBV5-5|.
TGTGCCAGCAGCTTGACGGGCAGGGGAGGAGAGACCCAGTACTTC
CASSLTGRGGETQYF
>TRBJ1-1|TRBD1|TRBV4-3|.
TGCGCCAGCAGCCAAGATCAGGCAGGCAGGGGGACTGAAGCTTTCTTT
CASSQDQAGRGTEAFF
>TRBJ2-4|.|TRBV27|.
TGTGCCAGCAGTTTATCCGGGGGATCTGTAGCCAAAAACATTCAGTACTTC
CASSLSGGSVAKNIQYF
>TRBJ2-2|TRBD2|TRBV27|.
TGTGCCAGCAGTCGGGGGGGCACCGGGGAGCTGTTTTTT
CASSRGGTGELFF
>TRBJ1-2|.|TRBV11-2|few
TGTGCCAGCAGCTCATCGGGACTTTATGGCTACACCTTC
CASSSSGLYGYTF
>TRBJ2-5|TRBD2|TRBV28|once
TGTGCCAGCAGCCGCGGGGGGAGGGCCCAAGAGACCCAGTACTTC
CASSRGGRAQETQYF
>TRBJ2-3|TRBD2|TRBV4-2|.
TGTGCCAGCAGCCGAACGGGGGGACCCACAGATACGCAGTATTTT
CASSRTGGPTDTQYF
>TRBJ1-3|TRBD1|TRBV19|.
TGTGCCAGTAGGACCGGGACAGGGGTTGGAAACACCATATATTTT
CASRTGTGVGNTIYF
>TRBJ1-5|.|TRBV21-1|.
TGTGCCAGCAGCGGGGACAGATACGATTCTTATAGCAATCAGCCCCAGCATTTT
CASSGDRYDSYSNQPQHF
>TRBJ2-5|.|TRBV7-2|.
TGTGCCAGCAGCTTAATAGGCAGTAAACTTAAGGAGACCCAGTACTTC
CASSLIGSKLKETQYF
>TRBJ1-1|TRBD1|TRBV28|.
TGTGCCAGCAGTGCAGCCGGGACAGGGGGCGCAAGGACTGAAGCTTTCTTT
CASSAAGTGGARTEAFF
>TRBJ2-5|TRBD1|TRBV11-1|.
TGTGCCAGCAGCTTGGGACAGGTCTACCAAGAGACCCAGTACTTC
CASSLGQVYQETQYF
>TRBJ2-1|.|TRBV4-1|.
TGCGCCAGCAGCCAAGCCCCCCAATCACGCTCCTACAATGAGCAGTTCTTC
CASSQAPQSRSYNEQFF
>TRBJ2-7|TRBD1|TRBV5-4|.
TGTGCCAGCAGCTCCGACAGGGGACCCTACGAGCAGTACTTC
CASSSDRGPYEQYF
>TRBJ1-1|TRBD1|TRBV2|.
TGTGCCAGCTGGGAACCCAGGGGGGGGGTTGTCACTGAAGCTTTCTTT
CASWEPRGGVVTEAFF
>TRBJ2-6|.|TRBV6-2/TRBV6-3|.
TGTGCCAGCAGTTACCGACCTACCCCTGGGGCCAACGTCCTGACTTTC
CASSYRPTPGANVLTF
>TRBJ2-1|.|TRBV5-6|.
TGTGCCAGCAGCTGGACGGGAGAAATCTACAATGAGCAGTTCTTC
CASSWTGEIYNEQFF
>TRBJ2-1|TRBD2|TRBV7-6|.
TGTGCCAGCAGCTTAGTGGTAGCGGGGAGCTCCTACAATGAGCAGTTCTTC
CASSLVVAGSSYNEQFF
>TRBJ2-5|.|TRBV24-1|.
TGTGCCACCAGTGATTTGGCCAGGGACCAAGAGACCCAGTACTTC
CATSDLARDQETQYF
>TRBJ2-5|TRBD1|TRBV7-2|.
TGTGCCAGCAGCGAGTTGGGACAGGGAGTGAGGACCCAGTACTTC
CASSELGQGVRTQYF
>TRBJ1-4|.|TRBV5-1|.
TGCGCCAGCAGCTTAGAGCCCCGGGGGGCAACTAATGAAAAACTGTTTTTT
CASSLEPRGATNEKLFF
>TRBJ2-1|.|TRBV25-1|.
TGTGCCAGCACTCTATACAATGAGCAGTTCTTC
CASTLYNEQFF
>TRBJ1-5|.|TRBV15|few
TGTGCCACCAGCAGAGACCAACAGCCCCAGCATTTT
CATSRDQQPQHF
>TRBJ1-5|TRBD1|TRBV28|.
TGTGCCAGCAGAGGGACAGGGGGAAATCAGCCCCAGCATTTT
CASRGTGGNQPQHF
>TRBJ2-6|TRBD1|TRBV2|.
TGTGCCAGCAGTGAAGTACAGGGGCCTGGGGCCAACGTCCTGACTTTC
CASSEVQGPGANVLTF
>TRBJ2-3|TRBD2|TRBV4-3|.
TGCGCCAGCAGCCAAGATCTAGGCGGGGGGGGCCGAGATACGCAGTATTTT
CASSQDLGGGGRDTQYF
>TRBJ2-3|.|TRBV5-1|.
TGCGCCAGCAGCAAAGTCGATACGCAGTATTTT
CASSKVDTQYF
>TRBJ2-5|TRBD2|TRBV11-2|.
TGTGCCAGCAGCCCAGGGACTAGCGGAGAGACCCAGTACTTC
CASSPGTSGETQYF
>TRBJ1-2|.|TRBV2|few
TGTGCCAGCAGTTGGGACGGTCGGGCAAATGGCTACACCTTC
CASSWDGRANGYTF